This record covers a single T cell receptor beta chain. This clone was picked up one time. Its cognate antigen has yet to be identified. Per-nucleotide qualities are absent, and no much larger clonotype sits a single base away. According to the germline V gene, CDR1 reads MGHRA and CDR2 reads YSYEKL. The CDR3 runs 16 residues from the cysteine to the phenylalanine. Just the 48-base CDR3 DNA is kept, in frame starting at base 1. Clipping removes 5 bases from V and 2 bases from J, with 6 as the unmatched junction base count. The sample comes from a study of blood T cell repertoires in COVID-19 (TCRdb year 2020). In terms of the full investigation: Samples covering the acute and convalescent phases of COVID-19 were provided by collaborators in the United States, Italy and Spain. Subjects who had been exposed to COVID-19, were actively infected with it, or had recovered from it provided the deeply sampled blood TCRbeta repertoires that made up the dataset. The prospective study material was composed of cDNA or gDNA derived from T cells, B-cell-depleted T cells, or PBMCs. Sample metadata almost always included a de-identified subject ID, COVID-19 status, age in years and sex. The samples were drawn from the first 160 participants of the ongoing ImmuneRACE study and from over 950 subjects provided by 6 global collaborators. The repertoires were released in a freely available public database meant as a resource for research on the immune response to SARS-CoV-2. HLA class I and class II types, where available, came from metadata supplied by the sample provider rather than from assay-based typing.

Whole blood was collected in K2EDTA tubes by collaborating institutions according to the institutions' own protocols. Collaborator samples were shipped for TCRbeta analysis as frozen whole blood, isolated PBMCs, or DNA extracted from either sample type. The paper as a whole reports these results and caveats: Clinical and demographic metadata were provided uncurated, with the amount varying by source and participant.

TCRbeta CDR3 regions were amplified from genomic DNA using the immunoSEQ Assay, a bias-controlled multiplex PCR. As for how the authors treated the data: The number of nucleated cells in each sample was estimated from the amplification of reference gene primers within the assay. To quantify the absolute abundance of each unique TCRbeta CDR3 rearrangement, sequence reads were collapsed and filtered. For each sample, productive Simpson clonality was calculated by taking the square root of Simpson's diversity index across productive rearrangements. TCRdb carries this immuneACCESS record with in-frame sequences only. Its versions omit some clonotypes, under half of them owing to an unresolved V gene in the studies checked, with the rest unexplained. V, J and clone size reflect that table, while D and trimming were determined from the DNA. Within this sample are about 200,000 clones, with 80% to 85% of them counted one time only. The ten top clones hold 25% to 35% of the sample.

This TCR was recovered from a man aged 35 to 55 with acute or convalescent COVID-19. The sample taken for sequencing was peripheral blood. Recombination linked TRBV4-1 to TRBJ2-2, with 9 central nucleotides matching TRBD2. The nucleotide sequence reads as follows: TGCGCCAGCAGCTACCAGACTAGCGGTAACACCGGGGAGCTGTTTTTT. It is translated as CASSYQTSGNTGELFF.